The subject of this entry is one TCR beta chain. Its antigen remains unidentified. This specimen comes from a study of PD-1 blockade in classical Hodgkin lymphoma. Germline V CDR1 and CDR2: SGHAT, FQNNGV. V was clipped by 1 base and J by 6 bases; unmatched bases: 5. This CDR3 contains 14 residues. Following autologous stem cell transplantation, relapse occurred in every patient, and exposure to brentuximab vedotin varied. General observations from the study: Only CD4+ TCR diversity, not CD8+, had risen significantly by C4D1.

The method was immunoSEQ multiplex PCR; TCRdb's version includes in-frame clones alone and lacks a portion of them. The sample carries about 50,000 clones, 73% recorded once. V usage is TRBV11-2 and J usage is TRBJ1-2, with 7 nucleotides matching TRBD1. The source of this sequence is a human donor with classical Hodgkin lymphoma. The source material was peripheral blood mononuclear cells (PBMCs), sampled before the second cycle of nivolumab. CDR3 region: CASSLGMTGNGYTF. Written as DNA, the CDR3 is TGTGCCAGCAGCTTAGGGATGACAGGGAATGGCTACACCTTC.